The clone carrying this TCR beta chain was seen at least ten times. The source of the sample is a study of CD8 T cells in ankylosing spondylitis. Via MiXCR, TCRdb re-called the 5' RACE reads, giving one row per CDR3 protein. The table lists 200,000 to 250,000 distinct CDR3 sequences, approximately 8.4% of them singletons. The specimen sequenced was blood, either unsorted or a sorted T cell fraction (not recorded which). This clonotype was sampled from a female donor with ankylosing spondylitis or in good health (not recorded which).

The CDR3 DNA follows: TGTGCCAGCAGGAACAGGGGAGTCGGGAAAGCTTTCTTT. Protein product: CASRNRGVGKAFF. V gene TRBV28 combines with J gene TRBJ1-1; 7 bases fit TRBD1. Germline lookup yields CDR1 MDHEN and CDR2 SYDVKM. J lost 9 bases, V lost 6 bases, and 10 bases had no gene match. The CDR3 spans 13 residues.